These 15 T cell receptor beta chains originate from one sample sequenced in a study of T cells and copy number aberrations in small-cell lung cancer. Sequencing used immunoSEQ multiplex PCR; TCRdb keeps in-frame clones, though not all of them. The sample has fewer than 8,500 clones, 76% seen once. The sample was normal tissue next to the tumor. The receptor source for this set is a woman in her 70s with small cell lung cancer. Some clones in this sample may be carry-over from other donors' samples.

The CDR3 reads CASSRGEAANTGELFF. The CDR3 DNA reads as TGTGCCAGCAGCCGCGGGGAGGCCGCGAACACCGGGGAGCTGTTTTTT. The J gene is TRBJ2-2, the V gene TRBV7-9, with D possibly matching TRBD2 (6 bases). This CDR3 is 16 amino acids long. The germline V and J ends were trimmed by 5 bases and 0 bases, with 13 bases remaining between them. Germline loops: CDR1 SEHNR, CDR2 FQNEAQ (reference sequence).

On this clone: One base away lies a much larger clone, so this may be a sequencing read error. Additional DNA sequences in this sample encode the identical CDR3. The chain recombines TRBV19 with TRBJ2-1; 8 positions agree with TRBD2. This CDR3 is 15 amino acids long. The germline V gene has CDR1 LNHDA and CDR2 SQIVND (reference sequence). The CDR3 coding sequence is TGTGCCAGTAGTTCGTCCGGGACTAGGGGCGATGAGCAATTCTTC. This sequence encodes CASSSSGTRGDEQFF.

The chain is built from TRBV2 and TRBJ1-5; D is undetermined. The CDR3 consists of 13 residues. From germline, CDR1 is SNHLY and CDR2 FYNNEI. V gave up 6 bases and J gave up 4 bases, with 10 bases separating them. The CDR3 DNA is TGTGCCAGCAGCGCGGGATTTAATCAGCCCCAGCATTTT. Its protein product is CASSAGFNQPQHF.

J is TRBJ2-5 and V is TRBV5-6; 11 bases are shared with TRBD2. The CDR3 consists of 16 residues. J gave up 1 base and V 0 bases, and 2 bases lay outside the gene matches. Per the germline V gene, CDR1 is SGHDT and CDR2 is YYEEEE. CDR3 in DNA: TGTGCCAGCAGCTTGGGACTAGCGGGACTCCAAGAGACCCAGTACTTC. As protein: CASSLGLAGLQETQYF. The full variable domain, with the rest looked up from reference TRBV5-6 and TRBJ2-5, is DAGVTQSPTHLIKTRGQQVTLRCSPKSGHDTVSWYQQALGQGPQFIFQYYEEEERQRGNFPDRFSGHQFPNYSSELNVNALLLGDSALYLCASSLGLAGLQETQYFGPGTRLLVL.

The CDR3 sequence: CASSVVGKPDTQYF. Written as DNA, the CDR3 is TGTGCCAGCAGCGTAGTGGGCAAGCCAGATACGCAGTATTTT. The rearrangement uses TRBV9 and TRBJ2-3; D is ambiguous. Germline values: CDR1 SGDLS, CDR2 YYNGEE. The CDR3 totals 14 residues. Trimming stripped 0 bases from V and 4 bases from J, with 9 bases between. The variable domain in full, with the rest retrieved from reference TRBV9 and TRBJ2-3, is DSGVTQTPKHLITATGQRVTLRCSPRSGDLSVYWYQQSLDQGLQFLIQYYNGEERAKGNILERFSAQQFPDLHSELNLSSLELGDSALYFCASSVVGKPDTQYFGPGTRLTVL.

This clone was found a few times. The chain links TRBV20-1 to TRBJ2-1; D remains unclear. V lost 6 bases and J 9 bases, leaving 12 bases between the germline ends. The germline CDR1 and CDR2 sequences are DFQATT and SNEGSKA (reference sequence). This CDR3 comprises 11 residues. CDR3 DNA sequence: TGCAGTGCAGGCTCTCGGCGTGAGCAGTTCTTC. As protein: CSAGSRREQFF.

V usage is TRBV4-1 and J usage is TRBJ1-1; D remains unclear. There are 14 residues in the CDR3. Germline V gene data show CDR1 as MGHRA and CDR2 as YSYEKL. Trimming shortened V by 0 bases and J by 6 bases, and 11 bases separated the two germline ends. The CDR3 nucleotides are TGCGCCAGCAGCCAAGATCTGGGGTGGCCTGAAGCTTTCTTT. This sequence encodes CASSQDLGWPEAFF.

The chain is built from TRBV5-1 and TRBJ2-3, with a possible D match to TRBD2 (5 bases). Germline CDR1 and CDR2: SGHRS and YFSETQ. V lost 1 base and J 4 bases, leaving 13 bases between the germline ends. The CDR3 has 15 amino acids. The CDR3 DNA reads as TGCGCCAGCAGCTTGTTCCGGGAAAGGGCAGATACGCAGTATTTT. Its protein product is CASSLFRERADTQYF.

The chain joins TRBV5-1 to TRBJ2-1; TRBD2 matches at 7 bases. Unmatched junction bases numbered 16, after V lost 4 bases and J lost 6 bases. This CDR3 contains 17 residues. The germline V gene encodes CDR1 SGHRS and CDR2 YFSETQ. Written as DNA, the CDR3 is TGCGCCAGCAGCCCCGGTCTCGGTGCCGGGGGGATCAATGAGCAGTTCTTC. As protein: CASSPGLGAGGINEQFF.

This chain uses TRBV2 with TRBJ2-2; D is unresolved. This CDR3 comprises 16 residues. Trimming shortened V by 2 bases and J by 1 base, and 11 bases separated the two germline ends. CDR1 SNHLY and CDR2 FYNNEI come from the germline V gene. The CDR3 bases are TGTGCCAGCAGTGAACTAGAGGTGCTGAACACCGGGGAGCTGTTTTTT. The encoded protein is CASSELEVLNTGELFF.

The rearrangement joins TRBV18 to TRBJ2-7; TRBD1 agrees at 8 bases. The CDR3 contains 14 residues. Trimming at V came to 4 bases and at J to 4 bases, leaving 6 bases not matched to a gene. Germline CDR1 and CDR2: KGHSH and LQKENI. DNA of the CDR3: TGTGCCAGCTCACTCCGGGACAGGCAGTACGAGCAGTACTTC. Translation: CASSLRDRQYEQYF.

This clone occurred a few times. The V gene is TRBV6-5, the J gene TRBJ1-1; a weak D match, TRBD1 (5 bases). Germline V gene data show CDR1 as MNHEY and CDR2 as SVGAGI. The CDR3 is 14 residues long. V lost 6 bases and J 1 base, leaving 12 bases between the germline ends. The CDR3 is CASRKQVGNTEAFF. DNA of the CDR3: TGTGCCAGCAGAAAACAGGTCGGGAACACTGAAGCTTTCTTT.

This clone showed up just once. The junction does not match germline at one end; this may be a read error. Other DNA variants within this sample encode the same CDR3. The chain joins TRBV10-1 to TRBJ2-1; 10 bases match TRBD2. CDR1 and CDR2 from the germline V gene are WNHNN and SYGVQD (reference sequence). The CDR3 length is 16 residues. The DNA of the CDR3 is TGTGCCAGCGGGGCAGGTGGTAGCGGGAGGCAGAATGAGCAGTTCTTC. Amino acids: CASGAGGSGRQNEQFF.

The sample holds one count of this clone. The chain has TRBV15 and TRBJ2-1; 7 nucleotides align to TRBD2. From germline, CDR1 is LNHNV and CDR2 YYDKDF (reference sequence). Trimming removed 0 bases from V and 10 bases from J; junction bases left unmatched: 9. CDR3 length: 15 residues. This CDR3 is CATSRDPRGDSEQFF. DNA for the CDR3: TGTGCCACCAGCAGAGATCCTCGGGGGGACTCGGAGCAGTTCTTC.

The chain combines TRBV11-1 with TRBJ2-1; possibly TRBD2 for D (7 bases). The V and J ends lost 2 bases and 7 bases respectively, with 21 bases between them. This CDR3 contains 17 residues. Germline CDR1 and CDR2: SGHAT and FQDESV (reference sequence). The CDR3 DNA is TGTGCCAGCAGCTTAATCGACGCGGGGGCTAGCAGAAATGAGCAGTTCTTC. It codes for CASSLIDAGASRNEQFF.